The 24 T cell receptor beta chains reported below all come from one sample, sequenced in a study of cytomegalovirus exposure and HLA in healthy donors. PCR was performed using 60 Vbeta and 13 Jbeta primers. Sequencing was performed with immunoSEQ multiplex PCR; in TCRdb, only in-frame clones are kept and a portion is missing. The sample has 150,000 to 200,000 clones; 80% to 90% are singletons. The source material was PBMCs. Receptors originate from a man over 45 in good health and CMV-seropositive.

The CDR3 coding sequence is TGCGCCAGCAGCTCCGGACTAGCGGGATTCGCGGGGTTTCTCAACACCGGGGAGCTGTTTTTT. As protein: CASSSGLAGFAGFLNTGELFF. The chain carries TRBV5-1 and TRBJ2-2; TRBD2 agrees at 12 bases. The J segment lost 2 bases and the V segment lost 3 bases, leaving 17 bases of the junction unmatched. CDR3 length: 21 amino acids. From germline, CDR1 is SGHRS and CDR2 YFSETQ.

The chain carries TRBV6-1 and TRBJ2-7, with D possibly being TRBD2 (6 bases). The germline gives CDR1 MNHNS, CDR2 SASEGT. The CDR3 has 18 amino acids. V lost 0 bases, J lost 3 bases, and 21 bases lay in between. CDR3 residues: CASSEATHRGKYVYEQYF. The CDR3 nucleotides are TGTGCCAGCAGTGAAGCCACCCACCGGGGGAAGTACGTCTACGAGCAGTACTTC.

The chain uses TRBV11-2 and TRBJ2-7; D is possibly TRBD2 (6 bases). CDR1 SGHAT and CDR2 FQNNGV come from the germline V gene. V was shortened by 1 base and J by 3 bases, with 13 bases between the two germline ends. The CDR3 is 15 amino acids. In DNA form, the CDR3 reads TGTGCCAGCAGCTTAGGGGGGACTCCTTTCTACGAGCAGTACGTC. It translates to CASSLGGTPFYEQYV.

This chain links TRBV2 with TRBJ2-7, with 8 bases lining up with TRBD2. This CDR3 has 15 residues. The junction had 7 bases not matched to a gene; V was cut back by 3 bases and J by 3 bases. Germline V lookup: CDR1 SNHLY, CDR2 FYNNEI. CDR3: CASSDSGGNLYEQYF. The CDR3 nucleotides are TGTGCCAGCAGTGATTCGGGGGGGAATCTCTACGAGCAGTACTTC.

J is TRBJ2-1 and V is TRBV29-1; 10 bases match TRBD2. Germline values: CDR1 SQVTM, CDR2 ANQGSEA. Losses at the gene ends were 3 bases for V and 9 bases for J; bases not matched to a gene: 5. CDR3 length equals 13 residues. CDR3 region: CSVDTSGILEQFF. The CDR3 DNA sequence: TGCAGCGTTGATACTAGCGGGATTCTTGAGCAGTTCTTC.

The table lists this clone with a few counts. This rearrangement joins TRBV2 to TRBJ2-7, with D maybe TRBD2 (6 bases). V lost 7 bases and J lost 2, with 15 bases in between. The CDR3 has 14 residues. Germline V gives CDR1 SNHLY, CDR2 FYNNEI. CDR3 sequence (DNA): TGTGCCAGCACCCCAGATGGGGGGACCTACGAGCAGTACTTC. This codes for CASTPDGGTYEQYF.

The gene calls are TRBV19 and TRBJ1-1; 7 bases map to TRBD1. The junction had 3 bases not matched to a gene; V was cut back by 4 bases and J by 4 bases. CDR3 length equals 13 residues. Germline V CDR1 and CDR2: LNHDA, SQIVND (reference sequence). CDR3 sequence reads: CASSTGGFTEAFF. The CDR3 nucleotides read TGTGCCAGTAGTACAGGGGGGTTCACTGAAGCTTTCTTT.

This clone was recorded a few times. The chain joins TRBV5-6 to TRBJ2-7; TRBD2 matches at 11 bases. Trimming at V came to 3 bases and at J to 6 bases, leaving 5 bases not matched to a gene. Germline CDR1 reads SGHDT; CDR2 reads YYEEEE. CDR3 length: 14 amino acids. The CDR3 DNA is TGTGCCAGCAGCTCCGGGACTAGCGGTGTCGAGCAGTACGTC. Translating it yields CASSSGTSGVEQYV.

The chain employs TRBV7-9 and TRBJ2-1; D might be TRBD2 (5 bases). In germline, CDR1 is SEHNR, CDR2 FQNEAQ (reference sequence). Trimming shortened V by 1 base and J by 0 bases, and 10 bases separated the two germline ends. CDR3 length: 16 residues. CDR3 sequence: CASSLGGSVSYNEQFF. CDR3 DNA sequence: TGTGCCAGCAGCTTAGGAGGGAGCGTCTCCTACAATGAGCAGTTCTTC.

With respect to this clone: Other DNA sequences in the same sample also yield this CDR3. This chain uses TRBV6-5 with TRBJ1-2; perhaps TRBD1 as D (5 bases). V was pared by 6 bases and J by 4 bases, with 9 bases between. Germline CDR1 and CDR2: MNHEY and SVGAGI. This CDR3 has 12 residues. The CDR3 nucleotides read TGTGCCAGCAGGGGGGGAACCTATGGCTACACCTTC. Its protein product is CASRGGTYGYTF.

This chain joins TRBV2 and TRBJ2-7, with D maybe TRBD2 (5 bases). Between the trimmed V and J ends, which lost 5 bases and 3 bases, there was a span of 11 bases. The CDR3 extends over 13 amino acids. The germline V gene has CDR1 SNHLY and CDR2 FYNNEI. CDR3 residues: CASSRTGFYEQYV. In DNA form, the CDR3 reads TGTGCCAGCAGTCGAACGGGGTTCTACGAGCAGTACGTC.

The genes are TRBV27 and TRBJ1-1; D perhaps matches TRBD1 (5 bases). The CDR3 loop spans 14 amino acids. Germline V CDR1 and CDR2: MNHEY, SMNVEV (reference sequence). V shed 6 bases and J shed 1 base, with 12 bases lying between them. The CDR3 bases are TGTGCCAGCAGGGGCGGACACCCGAACACTGAAGCTTTCTTT. Residues: CASRGGHPNTEAFF.

The chain recombines TRBV4-1 with TRBJ2-3; 7 bases are shared with TRBD2. Germline lookup yields CDR1 MGHRA and CDR2 YSYEKL. This CDR3 region has 13 residues. V dropped 4 bases and J dropped 5; count of bases not matched to a gene: 3. The CDR3 DNA is TGCGCCAGCAGCCCAAGCGGGGTAGATACGCAGTATTTT. Its protein is CASSPSGVDTQYF.

Here the CDR3 reads CASSSRVGSYEQYF. CDR3 nucleotides: TGCGCCAGCTCCTCACGGGTGGGCTCCTACGAGCAGTACTTC. V usage is TRBV5-1 and J usage is TRBJ2-7; D is unclear. Germline V CDR1 and CDR2: SGHRS, YFSETQ. The CDR3 has 14 amino acids. V dropped 7 bases and J dropped 0 bases, with 14 bases sitting between them. The full variable domain, completed using reference TRBV5-1 and TRBJ2-7, is KAGVTQTPRYLIKTRGQQVTLSCSPISGHRSVSWYQQTPGQGLQFLFEYFSETQRNKGNFPGRFSGRQFSNSRSEMNVSTLELGDSALYLCASSSRVGSYEQYFGPGTRLTVT.

The chain links TRBV2 to TRBJ2-7, with TRBD1 as a possible D gene (6 bases). The germline CDR1 and CDR2 sequences are SNHLY and FYNNEI. The length of the CDR3 is 14 residues. Trimming pared 5 bases from V and 7 bases from J, leaving 18 bases between. CDR3 DNA sequence: TGTGCCAGCAGTCAAGACAGGACAAACAGGGAGCAGTACTTC. Protein: CASSQDRTNREQYF.

V and J are TRBV12-5 and TRBJ2-5, with D possibly matching TRBD2 (6 bases). CDR1 and CDR2 (germline): LGHNT, FRNRAP. This CDR3 is built from 12 residues. Trimming removed 0 bases from V and 11 bases from J, with 10 bases in between. This CDR3 reads CASGLVLREQYF. Written as DNA, the CDR3 is TGTGCTAGTGGTTTGGTTTTACGGGAGCAGTACTTC.

V usage is TRBV5-6 and J usage is TRBJ1-4; 7 nucleotides align to TRBD1. This CDR3 is 15 amino acids long. Germline CDR1 SGHDT, CDR2 YYEEEE. The V segment lost 4 bases and the J segment 2 bases; nucleotides outside the gene matches: 5. The CDR3 is CASSARDSTNEKLFF. The DNA for the CDR3 is TGTGCCAGCAGCGCCCGGGACAGCACTAATGAAAAACTGTTTTTT.

This clone was seen a few times. The CDR3 loop is CASSIQIGAGQPQHF. The CDR3 region has the DNA TGTGCCAGTAGTATCCAGATTGGGGCAGGTCAGCCCCAGCATTTT. The chain is built from TRBV19 and TRBJ1-5; D might be TRBD1 (5 bases). Trimming took off 3 bases at V and 6 bases at J, with 15 bases between the two ends. CDR1 LNHDA and CDR2 SQIVND come from the germline V gene (reference sequence). The CDR3 runs 15 residues.

V usage is TRBV5-1 and J usage is TRBJ2-1; 11 positions agree with TRBD2. V shed 0 bases, J shed 8 bases, and the junction held 7 bases outside the gene matches. The CDR3 covers 16 residues. CDR1 is SGHRS, CDR2 YFSETQ, per germline. CDR3: CASSLAVAGGLDEQFF. The CDR3 bases are TGCGCCAGCAGCTTGGCCGTAGCGGGGGGGCTGGATGAGCAGTTCTTC.

The chain couples TRBV6-1 to TRBJ2-7; tentatively, D is TRBD2 (5 bases). Germline assignment: CDR1 MNHNS and CDR2 SASEGT. There are 15 residues in the CDR3. With 2 bases removed from V and 4 bases from J, the gap between germline ends came to 15 bases. The CDR3 sequence is CASSEWGVGLYEQYV. The CDR3, as DNA: TGTGCCAGCAGTGAATGGGGAGTGGGCCTATACGAGCAGTACGTC.

V usage is TRBV28 and J usage is TRBJ1-4, with D maybe TRBD1 (6 bases). With 6 bases removed from V and 5 bases from J, the gap between germline ends came to 13 bases. Germline values: CDR1 MDHEN, CDR2 SYDVKM. This CDR3 contains 14 residues. CDR3 DNA sequence: TGTGCCAGCAGGCAACAGGGTGGAAATGAAAAACTGTTTTTT. As protein: CASRQQGGNEKLFF.

The CDR3 region has the DNA TGTGCCAGCAGCGTAGCGGCTAGCGGGAGCACAGAGACCCAGTACTTC. This codes for CASSVAASGSTETQYF. This chain uses TRBV9 with TRBJ2-5; 10 bases match TRBD2. The CDR3 runs to 16 residues. J gave up 4 bases and V 0 bases, and 6 bases lay outside the gene matches. Per germline, CDR1 SGDLS and CDR2 YYNGEE.

The chain combines TRBV6-1 with TRBJ1-5, with 9 positions matching TRBD1. CDR3 length: 15 amino acids. Germline CDR1 and CDR2: MNHNS and SASEGT. V dropped 5 bases and J dropped 6; count of bases not matched to a gene: 8. The CDR3 coding sequence is TGTGCCAGCAGTCCTTTAGGGACAGGGTTTCAGCCCCAGCATTTT. Protein sequence: CASSPLGTGFQPQHF.

The gene calls are TRBV29-1 and TRBJ2-1; 9 bases are shared with TRBD2. V shed 4 bases, J shed 6 bases, and the junction held 7 bases outside the gene matches. CDR3 length equals 14 residues. Looked up from germline, CDR1 is SQVTM and CDR2 is ANQGSEA. The CDR3 nucleotides are TGCAGCGTTGCAGGGCGGGAGGGCCTCAATGAGCAGTTCTTC. This encodes CSVAGREGLNEQFF.